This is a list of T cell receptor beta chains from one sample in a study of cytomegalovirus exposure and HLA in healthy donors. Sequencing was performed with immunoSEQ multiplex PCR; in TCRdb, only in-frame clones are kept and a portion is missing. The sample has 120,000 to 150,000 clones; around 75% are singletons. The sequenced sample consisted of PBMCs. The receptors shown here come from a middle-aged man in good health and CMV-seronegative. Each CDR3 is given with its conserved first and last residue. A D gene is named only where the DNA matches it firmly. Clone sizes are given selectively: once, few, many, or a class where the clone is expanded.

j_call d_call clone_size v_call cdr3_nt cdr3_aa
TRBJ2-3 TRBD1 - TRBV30 TGTGCCGGGACCGGGACAGGGGGCCCGGATACGCAGTATTTT CAGTGTGGPDTQYF
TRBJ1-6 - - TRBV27 TGTGCCAGCAGTTTACAGTACGTAGCGGATTCACCCCTCCACTTT CASSLQYVADSPLHF
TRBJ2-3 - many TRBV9 TGTGCCAGCAGCGTAGACGGGTGGGATACGCAGTATTTT CASSVDGWDTQYF
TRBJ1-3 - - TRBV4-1 TGCGCCAGCAGCCAAGTTCAACGCGACACCATATATTTT CASSQVQRDTIYF
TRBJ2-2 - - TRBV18 TGTGCCAGCTCACCCCGGGGCAGGGGCACGTCTACCGGGGAGCTGTTTTTT CASSPRGRGTSTGELFF
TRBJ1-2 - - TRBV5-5 TGTGCCAGCAGTAGTGGAGCTAACTATGGCTACACCTTC CASSSGANYGYTF
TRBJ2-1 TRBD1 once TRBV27 TGTGCCAGCAGTCAACCGGGACAGGGGGCTGACAATGAGCAGTTCTTC CASSQPGQGADNEQFF
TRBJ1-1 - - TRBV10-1 TGCGCCAAGGGGGAGAGCCTCCTGAGTGAAGCTTTCTTT CAKGESLLSEAFF
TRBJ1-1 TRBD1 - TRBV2 TGTGCCAGCAGTGAAGACAGGGGCCTAGCTTTCTTT CASSEDRGLAFF
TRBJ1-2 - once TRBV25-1 TGTGCCAGCAGTGATAACAGGGTGATCGGCTACACCTTC CASSDNRVIGYTF
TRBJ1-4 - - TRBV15 TGTGCCACCAGCAGAGACCGGACAGAGGGAGAAAAACTGTTTTTT CATSRDRTEGEKLFF
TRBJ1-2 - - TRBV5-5 TGTGCCAGCAGCATTCTTACCCTGGCGGAAAGATCCTATGGCTACACCTTC CASSILTLAERSYGYTF
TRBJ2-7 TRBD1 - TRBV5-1 TGCGCCAGCACCCGCGGGACAGGGATGTACGAGCAGTACTTC CASTRGTGMYEQYF
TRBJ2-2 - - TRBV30 TGTGCCTGGAGGGGTCAAGGGGCCGGGGAGCTGTTTTTT CAWRGQGAGELFF
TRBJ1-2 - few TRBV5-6 TGTGCCAGCAGCGTGGGACCGGGACTAGGATGGGGGGGCTATGGCTACACCTTC CASSVGPGLGWGGYGYTF
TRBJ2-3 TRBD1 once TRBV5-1 TGCGCCAGCAGCTTGGCGTATCGGACAGGGCAGACGGATACGCAGTATTTT CASSLAYRTGQTDTQYF
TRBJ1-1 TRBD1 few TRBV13 TGTGCCAGCAGCTCGAACAGGGGCACGAACACTGAAGCTTTCTTT CASSSNRGTNTEAFF
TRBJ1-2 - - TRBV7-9 TGTGCCAGCAGCTTAGTGGGGGGTGGCCCCCAGGAGTATGGCTACACCTTC CASSLVGGGPQEYGYTF
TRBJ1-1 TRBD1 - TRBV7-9 TGTGCCAGCAGCTTACCCAGGGGGGAGAACACTGAAGCTTTCTTT CASSLPRGENTEAFF
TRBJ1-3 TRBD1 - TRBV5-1 TGCGCCAGCAGAACCACAGGGGCGTCTGGAAACACCATATATTTT CASRTTGASGNTIYF
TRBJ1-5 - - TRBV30 TGTGCCTGGAGCCCTCTAAGCCCGGGCAATCAGCCCCAGCATTTT CAWSPLSPGNQPQHF
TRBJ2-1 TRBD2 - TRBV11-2 TGTGCCAGCAGCCATTACGGGACTAGCGACAATGAGCAGTTCTTC CASSHYGTSDNEQFF
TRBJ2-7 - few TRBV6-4 TGTGCCAGCAGTGACTCGAGTCAGGGCGCGAAACTGAGCTCCTACGAGCAGTACTTC CASSDSSQGAKLSSYEQYF
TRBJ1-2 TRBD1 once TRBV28 TGTGCCAGCAGTAATATCAGGGGGCGCGTTGCCGGCTACACCTTC CASSNIRGRVAGYTF
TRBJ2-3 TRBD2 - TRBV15 TGTGCCACCAGCAGTCGAATAGCGGGGGGAGGCACAGATACGCAGTATTTT CATSSRIAGGGTDTQYF
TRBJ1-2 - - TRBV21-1 TGTGCCAGCAGCCTCCGGACAGGTGGGTGGTGGGGCTATGGCTACACCTTC CASSLRTGGWWGYGYTF
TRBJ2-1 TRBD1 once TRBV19 TGTGCCAGTTGGGACAGGTGGGGAAATGAGCAGTTCTTC CASWDRWGNEQFF
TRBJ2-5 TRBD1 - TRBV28 TGTGCCAGCAGTCCGACAGGGCCCGGCCAAGAGACCCAGTACTTC CASSPTGPGQETQYF
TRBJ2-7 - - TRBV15 TGTGCCACCAGCCTAAGGGACACGAGCTCCTACGAGCAGTACTTC CATSLRDTSSYEQYF
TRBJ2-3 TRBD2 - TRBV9 TGTGCCAGCAGCGTAGACGGGGGGACCGCGGATACGCAGTATTTT CASSVDGGTADTQYF
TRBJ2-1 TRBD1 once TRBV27 TGTGCCAGCAGTTTTGGGCTGACAGGGGTCCACAATGAGCAGTTCTTC CASSFGLTGVHNEQFF
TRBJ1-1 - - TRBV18 TGTGCCAGCCAAACAAAAGGGACTTCCGAAAGGGCTTTCTTT CASQTKGTSERAFF
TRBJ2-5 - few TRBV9 TGTGCCAGCAGCGTAGGACAGGTCCAAGAGACCCAGTACTTC CASSVGQVQETQYF
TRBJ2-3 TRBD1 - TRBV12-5 TGTGCTAGTGGTTTGGATCGCTCCCGGGACAGGGTCGGAGATACGCAGTATTTT CASGLDRSRDRVGDTQYF
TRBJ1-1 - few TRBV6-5 TGTGCCAGCACAGTGCGGTTCTCCCCAAACACTGAAGCTTTCTTT CASTVRFSPNTEAFF
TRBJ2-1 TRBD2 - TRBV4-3 TGCGCCAGCAGCCGCGGAAGCGGGGACAATGAGCAGTTCTTC CASSRGSGDNEQFF
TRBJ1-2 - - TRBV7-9 TGTGCCAGCAGCTTATTTGGCGAACAGTCCCATGGCTACACCTTC CASSLFGEQSHGYTF